This TCR beta chain derives from a study of regulatory T cells in long-lasting Graves disease. TCR beta libraries were built with iRepertoire HTBI primers and Arm-PCR of CDR3 regions. A single record per CDR3 protein comes from TCRdb applying MiXCR to the multiplex PCR reads. The sample has about 560,000 distinct CDR3 sequences, roughly a sixth seen once; the top ten hold more than 10%. CDR3 size: 14 residues. From germline, CDR1 is MNHEY and CDR2 SMNVEV (reference sequence). Trimming took 0 bases from V and 4 from J, leaving 9 bases between them. The time point denotes: newly diagnosed GD, antithyroid drugs for less than 3 months. Following extraction of RNA from PBMCs, that RNA was used to make the TCR library. Study-level results: Lower TCR diversity was seen in persistent Graves' patients than in newly diagnosed ones. Among samples with persistent disease, TRBV28, TRBJ1-2 and TRBJ2-5 were favored.

This clonotype was counted between two and nine times. Antigen: not known. These data also featured in a second study, about T cells in Graves' hyperthyroidism and ophthalmopathy. Turning to that study: Initially, a first-round RT-PCR of the TCR CDR3 employed the HTBI primer set. Before onset, ophthalmopathy was predicted by the model a median approximately 6.7 months earlier.

V is TRBV27 and J is TRBJ1-2; perhaps TRBD1 as D (5 bases). The TCR sequence derives from a man aged 18 to 35 with Graves disease. The starting material was peripheral blood mononuclear cells (PBMCs), obtained at new diagnosis, from a patient treated with antithyroid drugs. CDR3 coding DNA: TGTGCCAGCAGTTTATCGGTAGGGGTCTATGGCTACACCTTC. Amino acid sequence: CASSLSVGVYGYTF.